This record concerns one TCR beta chain sequence. Its antigen is unidentified. V lost 8 bases, J lost 6 bases, and 17 bases lay in between. The CDR3 spans 14 residues. CDR1 MNHEY and CDR2 SVGAGI come from the germline V gene. The record originates from a study of OX40 agonist ivuxolimab in advanced cancers. The wider study: Ivuxolimab, an agonistic anti-OX40 (CD134) antibody, was given to patients. Participants, 75% to 85% male, averaged roughly 60 years of age, ranging from roughly 23 to 90.

Study-wide points: Low normalized T-cell clonal expansion also characterized some of the nonresponders. The work left the antigen specificity of expanded peripheral T cells undetermined.

Libraries were prepared by immunoSEQ multiplex PCR; TCRdb keeps only in-frame clonotypes and omits some of them. The sample holds about 73,000 clones; approximately 92% are singletons and the top ten take approximately 0.49%. The rearrangement links TRBV6-5 to TRBJ1-5; D remains unclear. The source of this sequence is an adult with an advanced solid tumor such as melanoma, head and neck, liver or kidney cancer. The sample here was CD4+ or CD8+ T cells sorted from blood, taken in a trial of the OX40 agonist ivuxolimab. The CDR3 DNA reads TGTGCCAGCTCATCCGAGGGTTACAGTCAGCCCCAGCATTTT. Encoded protein: CASSSEGYSQPQHF.